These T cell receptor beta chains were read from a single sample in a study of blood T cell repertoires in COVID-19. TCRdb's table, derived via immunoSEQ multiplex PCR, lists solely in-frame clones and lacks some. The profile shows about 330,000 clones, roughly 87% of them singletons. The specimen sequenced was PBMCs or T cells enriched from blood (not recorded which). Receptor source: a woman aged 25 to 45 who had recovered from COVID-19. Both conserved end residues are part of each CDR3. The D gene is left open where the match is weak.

CDR3nt: TGTGCCAGCAGCCCTCCGGGGGCCAACGTCCTGACTTTC
CDR3aa: CASSPPGANVLTF
d_gene: .
j_gene: TRBJ2-6
v_gene: TRBV7-9

CDR3nt: TGTGCCAGCAGCCTATCAGGGGCGGACACTGAAGCTTTCTTT
CDR3aa: CASSLSGADTEAFF
d_gene: .
j_gene: TRBJ1-1
v_gene: TRBV25-1

CDR3nt: TGTGCCACCTCGGACAGCCCAGCCGGGGAGACCCAGTACTTC
CDR3aa: CATSDSPAGETQYF
d_gene: .
j_gene: TRBJ2-5
v_gene: TRBV24-1

CDR3nt: TGTGCCAGCAGCTCCCCCGTGACAGGGATATCCTACGAGCAGTACTTC
CDR3aa: CASSSPVTGISYEQYF
d_gene: TRBD1
j_gene: TRBJ2-7
v_gene: TRBV6-6

CDR3nt: TGTGCCAGCAGCCAAGAGGGAAATCAGCCCCAGCATTTT
CDR3aa: CASSQEGNQPQHF
d_gene: .
j_gene: TRBJ1-5
v_gene: TRBV11-2

CDR3nt: TGTGCCAGCAGTGAAACGGGGAGCTCCTATAATTCACCCCTCCACTTT
CDR3aa: CASSETGSSYNSPLHF
d_gene: .
j_gene: TRBJ1-6
v_gene: TRBV6-1

CDR3nt: TGTGCCACCAGTGATTTGAAGACAGGGGAGGACAATGAGCAGTTCTTC
CDR3aa: CATSDLKTGEDNEQFF
d_gene: TRBD1
j_gene: TRBJ2-1
v_gene: TRBV24-1

CDR3nt: TGTGCCAGCAGTTCCAAGAATCCGGGACAGGGGTACGAGCAGTACTTC
CDR3aa: CASSSKNPGQGYEQYF
d_gene: TRBD1
j_gene: TRBJ2-7
v_gene: TRBV27

CDR3nt: TGTGCCAGCAGCCACCGTACAGGGGTAGGGGACACTGAAGCTTTCTTT
CDR3aa: CASSHRTGVGDTEAFF
d_gene: TRBD1
j_gene: TRBJ1-1
v_gene: TRBV14

CDR3nt: TGTGCCAGCAGCTTATACGGGGGCACTGAAGCTTTCTTT
CDR3aa: CASSLYGGTEAFF
d_gene: .
j_gene: TRBJ1-1
v_gene: TRBV7-9

CDR3nt: TGTGCCAGCAGTTTATCACGGACAGGACGCGTCACCGGGGAGCTGTTTTTT
CDR3aa: CASSLSRTGRVTGELFF
d_gene: TRBD1
j_gene: TRBJ2-2
v_gene: TRBV27

CDR3nt: TGTGCCAGCAGTCAGGCTACAGGGGCGGGTGAGCAGTACTTC
CDR3aa: CASSQATGAGEQYF
d_gene: TRBD1
j_gene: TRBJ2-7
v_gene: TRBV28

CDR3nt: TGTGCCAGCAGCTTAGCGCTAGGGACAGCGAATGAAAAACTGTTTTTT
CDR3aa: CASSLALGTANEKLFF
d_gene: TRBD1
j_gene: TRBJ1-4
v_gene: TRBV7-9

CDR3nt: TGTGCCAGCAGTGATATGAGCACAGATACGCAGTATTTT
CDR3aa: CASSDMSTDTQYF
d_gene: .
j_gene: TRBJ2-3
v_gene: TRBV6-1

CDR3nt: TGTGCCACCAGTGATCAAAACAAACCATCCTACGAGCAGTACTTC
CDR3aa: CATSDQNKPSYEQYF
d_gene: .
j_gene: TRBJ2-7
v_gene: TRBV24-1

CDR3nt: TGTGCCAGCAGCCCAATTTACGGGCAGTACTTC
CDR3aa: CASSPIYGQYF
d_gene: .
j_gene: TRBJ2-7
v_gene: TRBV7-2

CDR3nt: TGTGCCAGTACCGGACAGTCCAATCAGCCCCAGCATTTT
CDR3aa: CASTGQSNQPQHF
d_gene: .
j_gene: TRBJ1-5
v_gene: TRBV19

CDR3nt: TGCAGCGTTTCCCGGGACAGGGACTCACCCCTCCACTTT
CDR3aa: CSVSRDRDSPLHF
d_gene: TRBD1
j_gene: TRBJ1-6
v_gene: TRBV29-1

CDR3nt: TGTGCCAGCAGTCCAGGGACTTATGAAAAACTGTTTTTT
CDR3aa: CASSPGTYEKLFF
d_gene: .
j_gene: TRBJ1-4
v_gene: TRBV28

CDR3nt: TGTGCCAGCAGCTTAGCGGCGCAAGCGTATGGCTACACCTTC
CDR3aa: CASSLAAQAYGYTF
d_gene: .
j_gene: TRBJ1-2
v_gene: TRBV7-9